This TCR beta chain is from a study of blood T cell repertoires in COVID-19 (dated by TCRdb to 2018 to 2020). Background for the entire study: The collaborator samples originated in the United States, Italy and Spain and spanned the acute and convalescent phases of COVID-19. Samples came from the ongoing ImmuneRACE study (first 160 participants) plus 1,254 subjects from 6 global collaborators. The repertoires were made available in a free public database intended to serve as a resource for research on the immune response to SARS-CoV-2. Nearly every sample came with metadata listing a de-identified subject ID, COVID-19 status, age in years and sex. Where HLA class I and class II types were available, the types were taken from metadata supplied by the sample provider, not from assay-based typing. The dataset comprised deeply sampled blood TCRbeta repertoires from subjects exposed to, actively infected with, or recovered from COVID-19. The material from the prospective study consisted of cDNA or gDNA derived from T cells, B-cell-depleted T cells, or PBMCs. Here is what the overall study found, with its caveats: The amount of clinical and demographic metadata varied by source and participant and was provided uncurated.

Taken from cysteine to phenylalanine, the CDR3 has 18 residues. The DNA shown is the 54-base CDR3, in frame from base 1. Clipping removes 2 bases from V and 6 bases from J, with 18 as the unmatched junction base count. Sequences SGHRS (CDR1) and YFSETQ (CDR2) are obtained from the germline V gene. Enrolling through a virtual design, the prospective study's participants ranged in age from roughly 18 to 100 years and lived across more than 20 United States geographic areas. Cohort assignment in the prospective study relied on participant-reported clinical history from a screening survey and a study questionnaire. Exposed participants had been in contact with someone with a PCR-confirmed or clinician-diagnosed COVID-19 case within 2 weeks of study entry. Each participant in the prospective study had whole blood, serum and a nasopharyngeal or oropharyngeal swab collected by mobile phlebotomists. Participants in the prospective study had the option to provide additional blood draws and questionnaires over an approximately two-month period. Prospective study blood samples were shipped either frozen or at room temperature before DNA extraction.

About this clone itself: Its target antigen remains unknown. No much larger clone exists at a distance of one base, and base qualities are not known.

The immunoSEQ Assay, a bias-controlled multiplex PCR, was used to amplify TCRbeta CDR3 regions from genomic DNA. In the paper's pipeline: Within the assay, amplification of reference gene primers was used to estimate how many nucleated cells each sample contained. Sequence reads were collapsed and filtered to measure the absolute abundance of every unique TCRbeta CDR3 rearrangement. For each sample, productive Simpson clonality was calculated by taking the square root of Simpson's diversity index across productive rearrangements. TCRdb obtained this table from immuneACCESS and retained in-frame rearrangements with V and J assigned. These tables miss some clones; where compared with another copy, unresolved V genes account for less than half of the shortfall, and the remainder is unexplained. That table gives V, J and clone size, and the DNA gave D and trimming. The sample table lists 200,000 to 250,000 clones, around 87% of them with a count of one. Roughly 15% of the sample is taken by the ten largest.

The origin of this receptor is a man between 25 and 39 years old who had been exposed to COVID-19. Specimen: PBMCs or T cells enriched from blood (not recorded which). Recombination linked TRBV5-1 to TRBJ1-2; TRBD1 agrees with 8 junctional bases. This receptor has the CDR3 CASSLNRGSIGGDNGYTF. The sequenced DNA is TGCGCCAGCAGCTTAAACAGGGGGTCCATCGGCGGGGATAATGGCTACACCTTC.